These T cell receptor beta chains were read from a single sample in a study of spatial heterogeneity in lung cancer. TCRdb passed the 5' RACE reads through MiXCR, listing each CDR3 protein once. The sample contains 15,000 to 20,000 distinct CDR3 sequences, 5.5% to 7% of which appear only once. The material was PBMCs, obtained at follow-up. These receptors all stem from a male donor with early-stage non-small cell lung cancer. Each CDR3 is given with its conserved first and last residue. Fields, in order: V gene, J gene, D gene, clone size, CDR3 DNA, CDR3 protein. The D gene is left open where the match is weak. Clone size is given for some rows only: seen once, a few or many times, or a class if the clone is expanded.

TRBV28,TRBJ2-2,TRBD2,medium-sized,TGTGCCAGCAGTTTGACTAGCGGAGGGAACACCGGGGAGCTGTTTTTT,CASSLTSGGNTGELFF
TRBV10-3,TRBJ2-5,NA,medium-sized,TGTGCCATCAGTGAAAGGACAGAAGAGACCCAGTACTTC,CAISERTEETQYF
TRBV7-2,TRBJ2-3,NA,few,TGTGCCAGCAGCTTAGGGCTAGTCACAGATACGCAGTATTTT,CASSLGLVTDTQYF
TRBV6-2/TRBV6-3,TRBJ2-1,TRBD2,NA,TGTGCCAGCACCGACGGGGTACTAGCGGGGCAGCGAGCGCAGTTCTTC,CASTDGVLAGQRAQFF
TRBV28,TRBJ2-7,NA,many,TGTGCCAGCGGGCGACTCGCCTACGAGCAGTACTTC,CASGRLAYEQYF
TRBV7-2,TRBJ1-3,NA,many,TGTGCCAGCAGCTCCCAGGGCTCCTCTGGAAACACCATATATTTT,CASSSQGSSGNTIYF
TRBV27,TRBJ2-6,NA,medium-sized,TGTGCCAGCAGTTTATCACTGTCTGGGGCCAACGTCCTGACTTTC,CASSLSLSGANVLTF
TRBV3-1,TRBJ2-1,TRBD1,medium-sized,TGTGCCAGCAGCCAAGATGTGTGGACAGGGTCGTTCTACAATGAGCAGTTCTTC,CASSQDVWTGSFYNEQFF
TRBV29-1,TRBJ2-1,NA,medium-sized,TGCAGCGTTGATGGACTCCCTTCGAGCTCCTACAATGAGCAGTTCTTC,CSVDGLPSSSYNEQFF
TRBV20-1,TRBJ2-7,TRBD2,many,TGCAGTGCTAGAGATCTAGCGGGAAACTCCTACGAGCAGTACTTC,CSARDLAGNSYEQYF
TRBV5-5,TRBJ1-1,NA,NA,TGTGCCAGCAGCCCCAGGGTCACTGAAGCTTTCTTT,CASSPRVTEAFF
TRBV23-1,TRBJ2-1,TRBD1,many,TGCGCCAGGGCCCCCCCCGGGACAGCCCTTAGCAATGAGCAGTTCTTC,CARAPPGTALSNEQFF
TRBV28,TRBJ2-7,TRBD1,NA,TGTGCCAGCAGTTACGGGACAGGGCCCTACGAGCAGTACTTC,CASSYGTGPYEQYF
TRBV5-6,TRBJ1-1,NA,NA,TGTGCCAGCAGCCCCCCCTGGGGCTCCACTGAAGCTTTCTTT,CASSPPWGSTEAFF
TRBV19,TRBJ2-1,TRBD2,many,TGTGCCAGTAGTCCCTGGACTAGCGGGAGAAAAACTAATGAGCAGTTCTTC,CASSPWTSGRKTNEQFF
TRBV20-1,TRBJ1-5,NA,many,TGCAGTGCTAGACAGGGAGGGCCAAGCAATCAGCCCCAGCATTTT,CSARQGGPSNQPQHF
TRBV6-5,TRBJ2-7,TRBD2,many,TGTGCCAGCCGACGGGGGGGCAGAGGCTACGAGCAGTACTTC,CASRRGGRGYEQYF
TRBV7-3,TRBJ2-1,NA,many,TGTGCCAGCAGCTTAACCCTCCCGGGACTCATTAAAAATGAGCAGTTCTTC,CASSLTLPGLIKNEQFF
TRBV27,TRBJ2-1,TRBD2,many,TGTGCCAGCAGTTTCGGGCTAGCGGGAGTATATGAGCAGTTCTTC,CASSFGLAGVYEQFF
TRBV9,TRBJ2-2,NA,NA,TGTGCCAGCAGCGTGGAGAACACCGGGGAGCTGTTTTTT,CASSVENTGELFF
TRBV7-6,TRBJ2-1,NA,many,TGTGCCAGCAGCTCCCGGGACGGTCCCTACAATGAGCAGTTCTTC,CASSSRDGPYNEQFF
TRBV28,TRBJ2-2,TRBD2,many,TGTGCCAGCAGTTCGTCCGGGACTAGCGGGAGGAGTGGCGCCGGGGAGCTGTTTTTT,CASSSSGTSGRSGAGELFF
TRBV7-3,TRBJ2-2,TRBD2,NA,TGTGCCAGCAGCTCTAGCGGGAGTTTCGGGGAGCTGTTTTTT,CASSSSGSFGELFF
TRBV11-2,TRBJ2-1,TRBD2,many,TGTGCCAGCAGCTTAGGGAGCGGGAGGGTTCTTGAGCAGTTCTTC,CASSLGSGRVLEQFF
TRBV7-2,TRBJ2-1,NA,few,TGTGCCAGCAGCCTCGGAGCCGTGACTGGGTATGAGCAGTTCTTC,CASSLGAVTGYEQFF
TRBV29-1,TRBJ2-1,TRBD2,many,TGCAGCGCCCTATCTAGCGGGAGTATATCCTACAATGAGCAGTTCTTC,CSALSSGSISYNEQFF
TRBV18,TRBJ1-5,NA,many,TGTGCCAGCTCACCCGGGCGGGAGAGGCCCCAGCATTTT,CASSPGRERPQHF
TRBV7-8,TRBJ1-1,NA,few,TGTGCCAGCAGCCCCTACCCGAACACTGAAGCTTTCTTT,CASSPYPNTEAFF
TRBV5-4,TRBJ2-7,NA,NA,TGTGCCAGCAGCGTGATCGCCGGGACTGACGAGCGGTACTTC,CASSVIAGTDERYF
TRBV7-2,TRBJ2-1,TRBD2,many,TGTGCCAGCAGCTTAGCATGGGGAGGGGACAATGAGCAGTTCTTC,CASSLAWGGDNEQFF
TRBV5-1,TRBJ2-1,NA,few,TGCGCCAGCAGCTTGGGCGGGAATGAGCAGTTCTTC,CASSLGGNEQFF
TRBV28,TRBJ2-7,NA,many,TGTGCCAGCAGTTTAGCCGATCCCTACGAGCAGTACTTC,CASSLADPYEQYF
TRBV6-6,TRBJ2-3,TRBD2,many,TGTGCCAGCAGTTACGGAGCGGGAGGGGGGGATACGCAGTATTTT,CASSYGAGGGDTQYF
TRBV6-5,TRBJ2-5,NA,many,TGTGCCAGCAGTCCCGGGGGCAGGACCCAAGAGACCCAGTACTTC,CASSPGGRTQETQYF
TRBV3-1,TRBJ1-1,NA,many,TGTGCCAGCAGCCAGGCCGACACTGAAGCTTTCTTT,CASSQADTEAFF
TRBV28,TRBJ2-1,TRBD1,many,TGTGCCAGCAGTTTCTGGCAGGGGGTGTCCAATGAGCAGTTCTTC,CASSFWQGVSNEQFF
TRBV28,TRBJ2-5,TRBD2,many,TGTGCCAGCAGTTTGGCTAGCGGGAGAGGGTTCCGGGAGACCCAGTACTTC,CASSLASGRGFRETQYF
TRBV7-2,TRBJ2-2,NA,many,TGTGCCAGCAGCTCTACCGACACCGGGGAGCTGTTTTTT,CASSSTDTGELFF
TRBV29-1,TRBJ2-2,TRBD2,many,TGCAGCGCACACTTGGTAGCGGGACGTTCGAACACCGGGGAGCTGTTTTTT,CSAHLVAGRSNTGELFF
TRBV5-5,TRBJ2-3,TRBD2,many,TGTGCCAGCAGCTTGAGGCTAGCGGGGAACACAGATACGCAGTATTTT,CASSLRLAGNTDTQYF